Detailed here is one T cell receptor (beta chain). Per germline, CDR1 MDHEN and CDR2 SYDVKM. V was cut by 2 bases and J by 2 bases, with 4 bases left in between. The CDR3 has 12 residues. Participants were aged roughly 18 to 100 years from more than 20 US areas. This entry belongs to a study of blood T cell repertoires in COVID-19. Study information: Sites in the United States, Italy and Spain provided acute and convalescent COVID-19 samples.

The protocol was immunoSEQ multiplex PCR, while the TCRdb copy is restricted to in-frame clones and leaves out a portion. The sample has around 170,000 clones, around 84% seen once. The specimen was PBMCs or T cells enriched from blood (not recorded which). The receptor was isolated from a woman aged 45-59 years who had recovered from COVID-19. This sequence joins TRBV28 and TRBJ2-7, with D uncertain. Here the CDR3 reads CASSLEPYEQYF. The CDR3 region has the DNA TGTGCCAGCAGTTTAGAGCCCTACGAGCAGTACTTC.